This T cell receptor (beta chain) was sequenced in a study of preoperative IRX-2 immunotherapy in early breast cancer. Germline V gives CDR1 SGHNT, CDR2 YENEEA. The CDR3 has 14 residues. Unmatched junction bases numbered 5, after V lost 3 bases and J lost 6 bases. Noted treatment: preoperative locoregional IRX-2 cytokine immunotherapy. Patients received preoperative, locoregional IRX-2 cytokine immunotherapy in a phase Ib study. Measured with immunoSEQ multiplex PCR; TCRdb has only the in-frame clones, and not every one. Among more than 20,000 clones listed, around 80% were seen once. This receptor was taken from a human donor with breast cancer. V is TRBV11-3 and J is TRBJ1-1; 9 bases are shared with TRBD1. Sample: lymph node tissue, taken after IRX-2 immunotherapy. The CDR3 region has the DNA TGTGCCAGCAGCTTGCAACAGGGGGCCTCTGAAGCTTTCTTT. Residues: CASSLQQGASEAFF.